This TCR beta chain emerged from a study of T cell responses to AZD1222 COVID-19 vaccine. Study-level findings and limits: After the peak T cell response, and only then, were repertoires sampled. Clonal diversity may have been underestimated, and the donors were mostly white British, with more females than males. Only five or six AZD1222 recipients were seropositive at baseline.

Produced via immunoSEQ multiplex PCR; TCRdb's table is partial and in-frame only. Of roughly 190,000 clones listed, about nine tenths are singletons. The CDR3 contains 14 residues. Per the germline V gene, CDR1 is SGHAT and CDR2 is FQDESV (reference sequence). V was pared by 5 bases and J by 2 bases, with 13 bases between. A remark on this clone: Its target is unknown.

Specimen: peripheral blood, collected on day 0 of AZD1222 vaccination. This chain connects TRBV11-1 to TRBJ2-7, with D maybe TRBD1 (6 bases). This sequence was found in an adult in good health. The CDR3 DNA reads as TGTGCCAGCAGCCACCAGGACAGAGCCTACGAGCAGTACTTC. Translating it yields CASSHQDRAYEQYF.